The clone carrying this T cell receptor (beta chain) came up once. The data originate from a study of blood T cell repertoires in COVID-19. In the study overall: COVID-19 samples from acute and convalescent phases originated in the United States, Italy and Spain.

With V trimmed by 6 bases and J by 1 base, 7 bases remained unmatched. This CDR3 is 16 amino acids long. The germline V gene has CDR1 MGHDK and CDR2 SYGVNS. Sequencing used immunoSEQ multiplex PCR; TCRdb keeps in-frame clones, though not all of them. The sample includes 100,000 to 150,000 clones, approximately 84% of them seen just once. The source of this sequence is a woman over 75 with acute or convalescent COVID-19. The rearrangement uses TRBV25-1 and TRBJ1-3; 9 positions agree with TRBD1. Material: peripheral blood. The CDR3 region has the DNA TGTGCCAGCAGCATAGGGGGGACAGGGTCTGGAAACACCATATATTTT. Its protein product is CASSIGGTGSGNTIYF.